The present TCR beta chain was sequenced within a study of T-cell memory formation after mild COVID-19. Study-wide context: Across donors, TCR clusters were largely donor specific.

The study, taken as a whole, reports: Clones contracting across day 15 to 85 had a balanced CD4/CD8 profile; later expanding clones leaned CD4+. The study detected some responding clones in pre-infection memory, suggesting cross-reactive memory joined.

V was clipped by 8 bases and J by 5 bases, with 16 bases between them. The CDR3 covers 14 residues. The germline V gene encodes CDR1 MNHNS and CDR2 SASEGT. Of note for this clonotype: Its antigen is still unknown.

TCRdb reprocessed the 5' RACE reads with MiXCR, giving one entry per CDR3 protein. The table records 350,000 to 500,000 distinct CDR3 sequences, 15% to 20% of them present only once. The V and J genes are TRBV6-1 and TRBJ1-5, with no clear D. Sequenced material: PBMCs or a T cell subset sorted from them (not recorded which). This TCR came from an adult woman who had mild COVID-19 (a few samples of this study predate the infection). Cell type and time point are not known. CDR3 sequence (DNA): TGTGCCAGCGACCCGGCTAGCAGTCATCAGCCCCAGCATTTT. Its protein is CASDPASSHQPQHF.